These 8 T cell receptor beta chains originate from one sample sequenced in a study of blood T cell repertoires in COVID-19. Sequencing used immunoSEQ multiplex PCR; TCRdb keeps in-frame clones, though not all of them. Altogether under 350,000 clones are present, 80% to 90% being singletons, with the ten largest covering approximately 4.1%. The sequencing sample was made of PBMCs or T cells enriched from blood (not recorded which). Source of these receptors: a man between 25 and 39 years old who had recovered from COVID-19.

The chain employs TRBV14 and TRBJ2-5, with 8 nucleotides matching TRBD2. V dropped 5 bases and J dropped 2; count of bases not matched to a gene: 4. CDR3 size: 14 residues. From germline, CDR1 is SGHDN and CDR2 FVKESK. The CDR3 DNA reads as TGTGCCAGCAGCTTCAGCGGGAGTCAAGAGACCCAGTACTTC. Encoded protein: CASSFSGSQETQYF.

This chain connects TRBV30 to TRBJ1-1, with D uncertain. The germline V gene encodes CDR1 GTSNPN and CDR2 SVGIG (reference sequence). Trimming cost V 1 base and J 5 bases, with 11 bases left between them. The CDR3 covers 13 residues. CDR3 sequence (DNA): TGTGCCTGGAGTGGGTCCGGAGGGACTGAAGCTTTCTTT. It is translated as CAWSGSGGTEAFF.

The chain couples TRBV7-9 to TRBJ2-1; 10 bases match TRBD1. Germline V CDR1 and CDR2: SEHNR, FQNEAQ (reference sequence). The CDR3 consists of 16 residues. Losses at the gene ends were 5 bases for V and 1 base for J; bases not matched to a gene: 5. The CDR3 nucleotides read TGTGCCAGCAGCCCGAAGGGACAGGGGTCCTACAATGAGCAGTTCTTC. This encodes CASSPKGQGSYNEQFF.

The V gene is TRBV29-1, the J gene TRBJ2-2; D may be TRBD1 (5 bases). Germline V lookup: CDR1 SQVTM, CDR2 ANQGSEA. Between the trimmed V and J ends, which lost 2 bases and 0 bases, there was a span of 7 bases. This CDR3 has 14 amino acids. The CDR3 bases are TGCAGCGTTGAACAGGGTACGAACACCGGGGAGCTGTTTTTT. Translated, it gives CSVEQGTNTGELFF.

The chain recombines TRBV28 with TRBJ2-1; no clear D gene. This CDR3 has 14 amino acids. The germline CDR1 and CDR2 sequences are MDHEN and SYDVKM. V was cut by 5 bases and J by 7 bases, with 15 bases left in between. CDR3 sequence (DNA): TGTGCCAGCAGTCCCGCCCCCATCGGGAATGAGCAGTTCTTC. Translated, it gives CASSPAPIGNEQFF. The complete variable domain, with remaining parts taken from reference TRBV28 and TRBJ2-1, reads DVKVTQSSRYLVKRTGEKVFLECVQDMDHENMFWYRQDPGLGLRLIYFSYDVKMKEKGDIPEGYSVSREKKERFSLILESASTNQTSMYLCASSPAPIGNEQFFGPGTRLTVL.

This chain links TRBV5-1 with TRBJ2-7; D is perhaps TRBD1 (6 bases). Per the germline V gene, CDR1 is SGHRS and CDR2 is YFSETQ. Trimming left V 4 bases short and J 2 bases short, with 13 bases between. There are 14 residues in the CDR3. The CDR3 DNA follows: TGCGCCAGCAGCCCGCAGGGGCTCCCCTACGAGCAGTACTTC. This codes for CASSPQGLPYEQYF.

CDR3 residues: CASSQEGAVRAQPQHF. CDR3 DNA sequence: TGCGCCAGCAGCCAAGAAGGGGCCGTAAGGGCTCAGCCCCAGCATTTT. The chain links TRBV4-1 to TRBJ1-5; maybe TRBD1 (5 bases). V was pared by 0 bases and J by 6 bases, with 15 bases between. The CDR3 is made up of 16 amino acids. CDR1 is MGHRA, CDR2 YSYEKL, per germline.

This chain uses TRBV5-1 with TRBJ1-2; 7 bases match TRBD1. Trimming removed 4 bases from V and 8 bases from J; junction bases left unmatched: 8. The CDR3 sequence is 13 residues long. The germline V gene has CDR1 SGHRS and CDR2 YFSETQ. CDR3 residues: CASSPGQTLGYTF. The DNA of the CDR3 is TGCGCCAGCAGCCCGGGACAGACTTTAGGCTACACCTTC.